This entry lists 3 T cell receptor beta chains sequenced from one sample in a study of CD8 T cells in ankylosing spondylitis. MiXCR, applied by TCRdb to the 5' RACE reads, yields one record per CDR3 protein. The sample has 200,000 to 250,000 distinct CDR3 sequences; roughly a tenth are singletons. The source material was blood, either unsorted or a sorted T cell fraction (not recorded which). These receptors all come from a male donor with ankylosing spondylitis or in good health (not recorded which).

In its sample, this clonotype was seen many times. At one end the junction does not follow the germline gene, possibly because of a read error. The chain combines TRBV7-7 with TRBJ2-1; no clear D. Germline V gene lookup returns CDR1 SSHAT and CDR2 FNYEAQ (reference sequence). This CDR3 spans 13 amino acids. The CDR3 loop is CASSSDDYNEQFF. The CDR3 coding sequence is TGTGCTAGCAGCTCTGACGATTACAATGAGCAGTTCTTC. The full variable domain, with the rest looked up from reference TRBV7-7 and TRBJ2-1, is GAGVSQSPRYKVTKRGQDVTLRCDPISSHATLYWYQQALGQGPEFLTYFNYEAQPDKSGLPSDRFSAERPEGSISTLTIQRTEQRDSAMYRCASSSDDYNEQFFGPGTRLTVL.

As regards this clonotype: The CDR3 does not close with the conserved phenylalanine or tryptophan, likely indicating a read error. The gene calls are TRBV7-8 and TRBJ2-1; D is uncertain. Trimming removed 1 base at V and 0 bases at J, with 16 bases between. Germline CDR1 SGHVS, CDR2 FQNEAQ. The CDR3 has 18 amino acids. Written as DNA, the CDR3 is TGTGCCAGCAGCTTAGGTGGCCTGGGGTTCAGCTCCTACAATGAGCAGTTCCTC. This sequence encodes CASSLGGLGFSSYNEQFL.

This clonotype appeared many times. This chain uses TRBV2 with TRBJ2-7, with D possibly TRBD1 on 5 matching bases. The germline V gene has CDR1 SNHLY and CDR2 FYNNEI. The CDR3 is made up of 14 amino acids. V was clipped by 3 bases and J by 2 bases, with 11 bases between them. In DNA, the CDR3 is TGTGCCAGCAGTGACGGGCAGGGTCCCTACGAGCAGTACTTC. This translates into CASSDGQGPYEQYF.